This is a list of T cell receptor beta chains from one sample in a study of CDR3 diversity in severe acne. TCRdb used MiXCR to reprocess the PCR reads, holding one entry per CDR3 protein. The sample includes around 85,000 distinct CDR3 sequences, less than 65% of them seen just once. The sample consisted of blood. All receptors come from a male donor with severe acne vulgaris. CDR3s include the opening cysteine and the closing phenylalanine or tryptophan. Each record gives: V gene, D gene, J gene, clone size, CDR3 protein, CDR3 DNA. A D gene is named only where the DNA matches it firmly. A clone size is listed for some rows: how often the clone was seen (once, few, many), or a class if it is expanded.

V: TRBV20-1
D: TRBD1
J: TRBJ1-3
size: many
CDR3: CSARDPNRGDTIYF
DNA: TGCAGTGCTAGAGATCCTAACAGGGGTGACACCATATATTTT

V: TRBV9
D: TRBD1
J: TRBJ1-2
size: NA
CDR3: CASSVTDRNEGYTF
DNA: TGTGCCAGCAGCGTCACGGACAGGAACGAGGGCTACACCTTC

V: TRBV6-5
D: TRBD1
J: TRBJ2-5
size: NA
CDR3: CASSYRDRGRQTQYF
DNA: TGTGCCAGCAGTTACAGGGACAGGGGGAGACAGACCCAGTACTTC

V: TRBV20-1
D: TRBD1
J: TRBJ2-3
size: medium-sized
CDR3: CSATPQTGEWTDTQYF
DNA: TGCAGTGCTACCCCCCAAACAGGGGAGTGGACAGATACGCAGTATTTT

V: TRBV5-1
D: NA
J: TRBJ1-2
size: many
CDR3: CASHVGGANYGYTF
DNA: TGCGCCAGCCACGTCGGTGGGGCGAACTATGGCTACACCTTC

V: TRBV2
D: NA
J: TRBJ1-2
size: NA
CDR3: CATYRILSYTF
DNA: TGTGCCACCTACCGGATTCTTAGCTACACCTTC

V: TRBV25-1
D: NA
J: TRBJ1-4
size: NA
CDR3: CASSFGAKLFF
DNA: TGTGCCAGCAGTTTCGGGGCTAAACTGTTTTTT

V: TRBV11-2
D: TRBD2
J: TRBJ2-3
size: NA
CDR3: CASSSLRRGGRSFTDTQYF
DNA: TGTGCCAGCAGCTCCCTCCGACGCGGGGGGCGTTCCTTCACAGATACGCAGTATTTT

V: TRBV11-2
D: TRBD2
J: TRBJ2-7
size: few
CDR3: CASSSTSGNSYEQYF
DNA: TGTGCCAGCAGCTCAACTAGCGGTAACTCCTACGAGCAGTACTTC

V: TRBV15
D: NA
J: TRBJ1-1
size: NA
CDR3: CATSRGAQGEAFF
DNA: TGTGCCACCAGCAGAGGGGCACAGGGTGAAGCTTTCTTT